This entry lists 10 T cell receptor beta chains sequenced from one sample in a study of blood T cells in healthy people across ages. A J-beta primer mix and a sample-barcoded 5' primer were used in a second PCR of roughly 7 to 12 cycles. Using its own MiXCR run on the 5' RACE reads, TCRdb lists one record per CDR3 protein. The table records around 1.7 million distinct CDR3 sequences, approximately 30% of them present only once. The sequencing input was blood. Receptors were obtained from a woman between 25 and 40 years old in good health.

A remark on this clonotype: It differs at one base from a far larger clone, so likely a read error. This CDR3 reads CASSLDRDGHTF. DNA of the CDR3: TGTGCCAGCAGCTTAGACCGGGATGGCCACACCTTC. The chain has TRBV7-9 and TRBJ1-2; D not certain. Germline CDR1 and CDR2: SEHNR and FQNEAQ (reference sequence). The CDR3 is 12 amino acids.

The chain has TRBV7-6 and TRBJ2-6; D is undetermined. Trimming removed 5 bases from V and 3 bases from J, with 14 bases in between. In germline, CDR1 is SGHVS, CDR2 FNYEAQ. This CDR3 contains 16 residues. CDR3 nucleotide sequence: TGTGCCAGCAGCCGAACTCACATAAGTGGGGCCAACGTCCTGACTTTC. This sequence encodes CASSRTHISGANVLTF.

The J gene is TRBJ2-7, the V gene TRBV5-1, with TRBD1 matching over 8 bases. CDR3 length: 15 amino acids. CDR1 and CDR2 from the germline V gene are SGHRS and YFSETQ. With V trimmed by 4 bases and J by 7 bases, 13 bases remained unmatched. CDR3 loop: CASSPRTGFYNEQYF. The DNA for the CDR3 is TGCGCCAGCAGCCCCCGGACAGGGTTTTACAATGAGCAGTACTTC.

This clonotype appeared a few times. The CDR3 is CASGTSGQGARVTQYF. For the CDR3, the DNA is TGTGCCAGTGGAACCTCGGGACAGGGGGCGAGGGTTACGCAGTATTTT. The V and J genes are TRBV28 and TRBJ2-3; 12 nucleotides line up with TRBD1. The germline V gene encodes CDR1 MDHEN and CDR2 SYDVKM. Losses at the gene ends were 9 bases for V and 8 bases for J; bases not matched to a gene: 15. This CDR3 has 16 residues.

The chain carries TRBV2 and TRBJ2-1, with 10 bases fitting TRBD2. V dropped 6 bases and J dropped 8; count of bases not matched to a gene: 10. Germline values: CDR1 SNHLY, CDR2 FYNNEI. The CDR3 is 15 residues long. CDR3 in amino acids: CASRGHLAGDYEQFF. The CDR3 region has the DNA TGTGCCAGCAGGGGACATCTAGCGGGAGACTATGAGCAGTTCTTC.

The chain uses TRBV9 and TRBJ2-3; no reliable D call. V was cut by 0 bases and J by 8 bases, with 19 bases left in between. Germline V gives CDR1 SGDLS, CDR2 YYNGEE. CDR3 size: 16 residues. The CDR3 reads CASSVVGSGIVSTQYF. The CDR3 DNA reads TGTGCCAGCAGCGTAGTAGGAAGTGGGATAGTAAGTACGCAGTATTTT.

In the case of this clonotype: One end of the junction fails to match germline, which may point to a read error. The CDR3 DNA follows: TGTACCAGCAGTTACTCGGCGGAAGAGACCCAGTACTTC. Translated: CTSSYSAEETQYF. J is TRBJ2-7 and V is TRBV6-6; D gene unclear. The end of the DNA fits TRBJ2-5 better, so the J call may be wrong. The CDR3 loop spans 13 amino acids. The V gene's germline CDR1 is MNHNY and CDR2 SVGAGI (reference sequence).

There are many counts of this clonotype. The rearrangement joins TRBV9 to TRBJ2-1; TRBD1 or TRBD2 may be the D gene (5 bases each). Germline CDR1 SGDLS, CDR2 YYNGEE. CDR3 length equals 15 residues. V shed 2 bases and J shed 2 bases, with 11 bases lying between them. The CDR3 DNA follows: TGTGCCAGCAGCGTTGGGAGAGGGGCCTACAATGAGCAGTTCTTC. Its translation is CASSVGRGAYNEQFF.

This clonotype was counted at least ten times. This sequence joins TRBV5-5 and TRBJ2-7; D is undetermined. The CDR3 has 14 residues. In germline, CDR1 is SGHKS, CDR2 YYEKEE (reference sequence). With 4 bases removed from V and 1 base from J, the gap between germline ends came to 12 bases. The CDR3 sequence is CASSVSTDSYEQYF. The CDR3 DNA follows: TGTGCCAGCAGCGTCTCAACAGATTCCTACGAGCAGTACTTC.

Worth noting for this clonotype: This may arise from a read error, as a much more abundant clone is one base away. V is TRBV20-1 and J is TRBJ2-5, with D perhaps assigned TRBD1 or TRBD2 (5 bases each). The CDR3 is 15 amino acids. V lost 0 bases and J 4 bases, leaving 15 bases between the germline ends. Germline CDR1 reads DFQATT; CDR2 reads SNEGSKA (reference sequence). The CDR3: CSARDLARDLETQYF. CDR3 nucleotide sequence: TGCAGTGCTAGAGATTTAGCGAGGGACCTAGAGACCCAGTACTTC.